This paragraph reports one T cell receptor (beta chain). The data were obtained in a study of blood T cells in healthy people across ages. PCR was performed a second time for about 7 to 12 cycles using a sample-barcoded 5' primer and a J-beta primer mix. TCRdb fed the 5' RACE reads into MiXCR, producing one record per CDR3 protein. The table lists roughly 2 million distinct CDR3 sequences, less than 50% of them singletons, with approximately 2.1% in the top ten. Germline trimming cut 5 bases from V and 7 bases from J; bases unmatched to any gene: 8. This CDR3 region has 14 residues. CDR1 is DFQATT, CDR2 SNEGSKA, per germline (reference sequence).

The gene calls are TRBV20-1 and TRBJ1-6, with 7 bases identical to TRBD1. The source is a woman between 35 and 50 years old in good health. The sequencing sample was made of blood. The CDR3 DNA sequence: TGCAGTGCTGACCGACAGGGTGGGAATTCACCCCTCCACTTT. It translates to CSADRQGGNSPLHF.